These 15 T cell receptor beta chains originate from one sample sequenced in a study of cytotoxic CD8 clonotypes in ibrutinib-treated CLL. The data were produced by immunoSEQ multiplex PCR, yet TCRdb's version contains in-frame clones alone and is incomplete. The sample consists of more than 45,000 clones, over 65% of them appearing once. The input for sequencing was PBMCs, taken after 24 months of ibrutinib treatment. These receptors all come from a human donor with chronic lymphocytic leukemia.

This chain connects TRBV5-1 to TRBJ1-2, with D perhaps TRBD1 (5 bases). V was shortened by 4 bases and J by 14 bases, with 15 bases between the two germline ends. Looked up from germline, CDR1 is SGHRS and CDR2 is YFSETQ. The CDR3 has 11 amino acids. The CDR3 coding sequence is TGCGCCAGCAGCCCGGGACGGTATTATACCTTC. Residues: CASSPGRYYTF.

The chain joins TRBV27 to TRBJ2-3; D could derive from TRBD1 or TRBD2 (5 bases each). This CDR3 spans 16 amino acids. V was clipped by 5 bases and J by 2 bases, with 17 bases between them. Per the germline V gene, CDR1 is MNHEY and CDR2 is SMNVEV (reference sequence). The CDR3 loop is CASSPFRGTSTDTQYF. Here the CDR3 DNA reads TGTGCCAGCAGTCCTTTCCGGGGCACATCCACAGATACGCAGTATTTT.

The chain combines TRBV19 with TRBJ1-2; 9 bases are a match to TRBD1. The CDR3 has 15 amino acids. Losses at the gene ends were 4 bases for V and 7 bases for J; bases not matched to a gene: 10. Germline V gene lookup returns CDR1 LNHDA and CDR2 SQIVND (reference sequence). CDR3 sequence: CASSTGGTGSAGYTF. Here the CDR3 DNA reads TGTGCCAGTAGTACAGGTGGGACAGGGAGTGCTGGCTACACCTTC.

This chain uses TRBV7-9 with TRBJ1-1; D is possibly TRBD1 (5 bases). The CDR3 contains 15 residues. Germline lookup yields CDR1 SEHNR and CDR2 FQNEAQ (reference sequence). Trimming pared 4 bases from V and 3 bases from J, leaving 15 bases between. For the CDR3, the DNA is TGTGCCAGCAGCTCAAATCCGGGACGGGACACTGAAGCTTTCTTT. Translation gives CASSSNPGRDTEAFF.

The V call is TRBV7-2, the J call TRBJ2-1; 7 bases are a match to TRBD2. Per germline, CDR1 SGHTA and CDR2 FQGNSA. Trimming at V came to 5 bases and at J to 7 bases, leaving 14 bases not matched to a gene. CDR3 length: 16 amino acids. The CDR3 spells CASSPGGRERGNEQFF. The DNA for the CDR3 is TGTGCCAGCAGCCCCGGCGGGCGGGAGAGAGGGAATGAGCAGTTCTTC.

V gene TRBV30 combines with J gene TRBJ2-1; possible D gene TRBD2, 7 bases. The CDR3 is made up of 16 amino acids. V dropped 7 bases and J dropped 2 bases, with 21 bases sitting between them. From germline, CDR1 is GTSNPN and CDR2 SVGIG (reference sequence). The CDR3 sequence is CASTVGGGAPYNEQFF. The CDR3 coding sequence is TGTGCCTCCACCGTGGGTGGGGGGGCCCCCTACAATGAGCAGTTCTTC.

The rearrangement joins TRBV12-5 to TRBJ1-4; 9 bases map to TRBD1. V was pared by 0 bases and J by 2 bases, with 7 bases of the junction left unmatched. The germline gives CDR1 LGHNT, CDR2 FRNRAP. There are 18 residues in the CDR3. CDR3 sequence: CASGLVLGTGRTNEKLFF. The DNA for the CDR3 is TGTGCTAGTGGTTTGGTACTGGGGACAGGGAGGACTAATGAAAAACTGTTTTTT.

This rearrangement joins TRBV19 to TRBJ1-2; a possible D gene is TRBD1 (6 bases). CDR1 and CDR2 (germline): LNHDA, SQIVND (reference sequence). V shed 5 bases and J shed 8 bases, with 12 bases lying between them. The CDR3 consists of 12 residues. CDR3 nucleotides: TGTGCCAGTAGTCTTCAGGGGAGCGGCTACACCTTC. This codes for CASSLQGSGYTF.

The chain recombines TRBV6-1 with TRBJ2-3; 9 nucleotides agree with TRBD2. J lost 1 base, V lost 3 bases, and 8 bases had no gene match. Germline CDR1 is MNHNS and CDR2 is SASEGT. The CDR3 has 17 amino acids. CDR3: CASSESTSGGGTDTQYF. CDR3 bases: TGTGCCAGCAGTGAGTCGACTAGCGGAGGGGGCACAGATACGCAGTATTTT.

The chain couples TRBV10-1 to TRBJ2-3, with D possibly TRBD1 on 5 matching bases. The V gene lost 4 bases and the J gene lost 2 bases, with 13 bases spanning the gap. The CDR3 is made up of 15 amino acids. CDR1 is WNHNN and CDR2 is SYGVQD in the germline V gene (reference sequence). The CDR3 DNA reads TGCGCCAGCAGTGGATACCAGGGTGTCACAGATACGCAGTATTTT. Translated, it gives CASSGYQGVTDTQYF.

The J gene is TRBJ2-5, the V gene TRBV7-9; D perhaps matches TRBD2 (6 bases). CDR3 size: 16 residues. The V gene's germline CDR1 is SEHNR and CDR2 FQNEAQ (reference sequence). Trimming left V 2 bases short and J 5 bases short, with 18 bases between. The CDR3, as DNA: TGTGCCAGCAGCTTATTCCTAGCGCCCTTAGGGGAGACCCAGTACTTC. The encoded protein is CASSLFLAPLGETQYF.

This clone was found a few times. This rearrangement joins TRBV6-1 to TRBJ2-7; TRBD1 matches 8 bases. The length of the CDR3 is 15 residues. Germline V gives CDR1 MNHNS, CDR2 SASEGT. Trimming at V came to 1 base and at J to 1 base, leaving 3 bases not matched to a gene. The CDR3 bases are TGTGCCAGCAGTGAAGGCGGGACAGGTTCCTACGAGCAGTACTTC. This sequence encodes CASSEGGTGSYEQYF.

V is TRBV20-1 and J is TRBJ2-1; no firm D call. The V and J ends lost 8 bases and 6 bases respectively, with 11 bases between them. The CDR3 covers 11 residues. Germline V gene lookup returns CDR1 DFQATT and CDR2 SNEGSKA (reference sequence). Here the CDR3 reads CSSQRANEQFF. CDR3 DNA sequence: TGCAGTTCACAGCGAGCCAATGAGCAGTTCTTC.

The gene calls are TRBV7-8 and TRBJ2-2, with 8 bases that match TRBD2. The V gene end was trimmed by 7 bases and the J gene end by 0 bases; junction bases not matched to a gene: 1. The CDR3 contains 14 residues. Germline CDR1 reads SGHVS; CDR2 reads FQNEAQ. This CDR3 reads CASISGTNTGELFF. In DNA form, the CDR3 reads TGTGCCAGCATTAGCGGGACGAACACCGGGGAGCTGTTTTTT.

This chain links TRBV18 with TRBJ2-1, with D tentatively TRBD2 (6 bases). V lost 0 bases to trimming and J lost 1 base, with 10 bases between them. Germline loops: CDR1 KGHSH, CDR2 LQKENI. The length of the CDR3 is 16 residues. In nucleotides, the CDR3 is TGTGCCAGCTCACCACCACGGGGGAAGTCCTACAATGAGCAGTTCTTC. Protein sequence: CASSPPRGKSYNEQFF.